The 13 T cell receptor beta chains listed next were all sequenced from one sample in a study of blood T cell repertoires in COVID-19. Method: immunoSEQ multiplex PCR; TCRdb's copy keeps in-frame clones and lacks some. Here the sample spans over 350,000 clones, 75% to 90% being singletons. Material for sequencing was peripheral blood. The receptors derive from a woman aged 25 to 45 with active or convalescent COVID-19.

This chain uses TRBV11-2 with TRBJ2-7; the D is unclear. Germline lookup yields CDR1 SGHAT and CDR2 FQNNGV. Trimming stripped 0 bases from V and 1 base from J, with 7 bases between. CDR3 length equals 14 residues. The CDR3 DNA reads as TGTGCCAGCAGCTTAGATCGGTTATCCTACGAGCAGTACTTC. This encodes CASSLDRLSYEQYF. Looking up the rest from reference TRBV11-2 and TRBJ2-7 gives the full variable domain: EAGVAQSPRYKIIEKRQSVAFWCNPISGHATLYWYQQILGQGPKLLIQFQNNGVVDDSQLPKDRFSAERLKGVDSTLKIQPAKLEDSAVYLCASSLDRLSYEQYFGPGTRLTVT.

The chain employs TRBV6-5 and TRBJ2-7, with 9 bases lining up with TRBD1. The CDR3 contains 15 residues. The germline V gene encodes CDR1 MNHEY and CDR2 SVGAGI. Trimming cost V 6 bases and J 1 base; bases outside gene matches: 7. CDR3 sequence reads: CASSSQGAGSYEQYF. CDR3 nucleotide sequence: TGTGCCAGCAGCTCACAGGGGGCAGGATCCTACGAGCAGTACTTC.

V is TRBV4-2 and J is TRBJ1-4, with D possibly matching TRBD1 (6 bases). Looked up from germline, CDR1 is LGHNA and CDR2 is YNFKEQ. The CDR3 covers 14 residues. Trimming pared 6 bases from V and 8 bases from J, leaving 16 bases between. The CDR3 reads CASSPAGVGEKLFF. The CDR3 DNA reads TGTGCCAGCAGTCCCGCAGGGGTGGGAGAAAAACTGTTTTTT.

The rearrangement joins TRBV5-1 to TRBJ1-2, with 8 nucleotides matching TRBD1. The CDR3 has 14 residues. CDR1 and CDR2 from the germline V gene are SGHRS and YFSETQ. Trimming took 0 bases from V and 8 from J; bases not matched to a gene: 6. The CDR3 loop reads CASSLGGQGLGYTF. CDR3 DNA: TGCGCCAGCAGCTTGGGAGGACAGGGCTTGGGCTACACCTTC.

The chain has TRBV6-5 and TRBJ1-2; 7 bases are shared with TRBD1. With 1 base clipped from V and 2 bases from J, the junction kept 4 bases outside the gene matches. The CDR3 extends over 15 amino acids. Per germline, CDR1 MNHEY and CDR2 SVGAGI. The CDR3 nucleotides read TGTGCCAGCAGTTACTGGACAGGACCGAACTATGGCTACACCTTC. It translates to CASSYWTGPNYGYTF.

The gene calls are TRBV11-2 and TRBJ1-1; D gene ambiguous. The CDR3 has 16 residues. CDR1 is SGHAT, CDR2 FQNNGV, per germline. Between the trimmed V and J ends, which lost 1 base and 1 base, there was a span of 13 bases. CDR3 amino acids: CASSLAGQERNTEAFF. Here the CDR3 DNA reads TGTGCCAGCAGCTTAGCTGGCCAGGAACGGAACACTGAAGCTTTCTTT.

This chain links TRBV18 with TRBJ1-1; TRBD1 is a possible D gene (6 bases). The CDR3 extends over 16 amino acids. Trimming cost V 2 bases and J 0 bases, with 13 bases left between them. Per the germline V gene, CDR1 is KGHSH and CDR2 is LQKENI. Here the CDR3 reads CASSPSTGSLNTEAFF. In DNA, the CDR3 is TGTGCCAGCTCACCATCGACAGGATCTCTGAACACTGAAGCTTTCTTT.

The CDR3 sequence: CAISGRDSVNTEAFF. As DNA, the CDR3 is TGTGCCATCAGTGGCCGGGACAGCGTGAACACTGAAGCTTTCTTT. The chain uses TRBV10-3 and TRBJ1-1; the match to TRBD1 covers 7 bases. Trimming at V came to 4 bases and at J to 0 bases, leaving 5 bases not matched to a gene. The CDR3 consists of 15 residues. The germline gives CDR1 ENHRY, CDR2 SYGVKD.

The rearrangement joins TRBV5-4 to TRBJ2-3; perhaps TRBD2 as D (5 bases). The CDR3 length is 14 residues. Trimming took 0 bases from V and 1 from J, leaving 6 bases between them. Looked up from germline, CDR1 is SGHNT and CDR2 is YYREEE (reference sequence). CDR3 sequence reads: CASSLVEGTDTQYF. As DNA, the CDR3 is TGTGCCAGCAGCTTGGTGGAGGGCACAGATACGCAGTATTTT.

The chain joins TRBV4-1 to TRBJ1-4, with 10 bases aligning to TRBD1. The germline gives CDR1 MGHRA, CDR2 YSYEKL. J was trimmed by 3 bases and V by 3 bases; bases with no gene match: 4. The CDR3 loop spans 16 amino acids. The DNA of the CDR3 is TGCGCCAGCAGCCAGGCCGGACAGGGGGCTAATGAAAAACTGTTTTTT. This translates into CASSQAGQGANEKLFF.

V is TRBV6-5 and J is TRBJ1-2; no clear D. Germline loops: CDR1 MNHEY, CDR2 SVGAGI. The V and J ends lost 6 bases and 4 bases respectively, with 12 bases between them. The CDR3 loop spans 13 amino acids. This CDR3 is CASRTTQSYGYTF. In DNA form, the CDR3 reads TGTGCCAGCAGAACCACACAGAGCTATGGCTACACCTTC.

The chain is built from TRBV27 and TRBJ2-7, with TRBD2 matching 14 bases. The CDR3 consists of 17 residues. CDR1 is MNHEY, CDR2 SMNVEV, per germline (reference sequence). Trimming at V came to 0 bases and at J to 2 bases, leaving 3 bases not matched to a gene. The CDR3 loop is CASSLSRGLAGAYEQYF. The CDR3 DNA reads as TGTGCCAGCAGTTTATCAAGGGGACTAGCGGGAGCCTACGAGCAGTACTTC.

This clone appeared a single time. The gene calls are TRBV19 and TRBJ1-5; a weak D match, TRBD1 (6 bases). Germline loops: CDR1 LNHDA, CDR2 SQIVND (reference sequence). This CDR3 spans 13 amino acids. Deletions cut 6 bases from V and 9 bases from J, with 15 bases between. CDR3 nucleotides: TGTGCCAGTAGCCCAGGGGCCCTGGGGCCCCAGCATTTT. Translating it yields CASSPGALGPQHF. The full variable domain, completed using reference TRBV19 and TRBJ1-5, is DGGITQSPKYLFRKEGQNVTLSCEQNLNHDAMYWYRQDPGQGLRLIYYSQIVNDFQKGDIAEGYSVSREKKESFPLTVTSAQKNPTAFYLCASSPGALGPQHFGDGTRLSIL.